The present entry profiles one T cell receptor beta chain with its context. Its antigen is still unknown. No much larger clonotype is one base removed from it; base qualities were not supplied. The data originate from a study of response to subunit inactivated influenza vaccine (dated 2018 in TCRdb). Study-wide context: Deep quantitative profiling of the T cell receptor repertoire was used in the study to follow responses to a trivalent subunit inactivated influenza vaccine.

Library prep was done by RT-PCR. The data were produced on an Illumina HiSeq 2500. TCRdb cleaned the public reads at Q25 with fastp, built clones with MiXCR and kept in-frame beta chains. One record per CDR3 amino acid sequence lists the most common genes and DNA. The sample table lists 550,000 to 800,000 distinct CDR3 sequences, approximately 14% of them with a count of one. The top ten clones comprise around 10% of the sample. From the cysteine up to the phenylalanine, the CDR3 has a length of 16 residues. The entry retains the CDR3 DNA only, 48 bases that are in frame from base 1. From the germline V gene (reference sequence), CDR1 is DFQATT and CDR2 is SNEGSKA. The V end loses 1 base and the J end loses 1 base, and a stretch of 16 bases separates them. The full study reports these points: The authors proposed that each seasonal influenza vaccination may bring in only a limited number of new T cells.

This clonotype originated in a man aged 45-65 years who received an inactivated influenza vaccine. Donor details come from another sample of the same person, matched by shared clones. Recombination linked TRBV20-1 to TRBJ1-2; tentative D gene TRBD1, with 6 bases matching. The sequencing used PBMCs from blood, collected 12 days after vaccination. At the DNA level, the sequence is TGCAGTGCTAGAGGCCTTGGACAGTTACTTAACTATGGCTACACCTTC. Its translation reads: CSARGLGQLLNYGYTF.